Below, 20 T cell receptor beta chains from the same sample are listed, as sequenced in a study of blood T cell repertoires in COVID-19. TCRdb keeps only in-frame clones here, not all; method: immunoSEQ multiplex PCR. The sample has a few hundred thousand clones; 88% are singletons. Sequenced: PBMCs or T cells enriched from blood (not recorded which). These receptors all come from a woman younger than 30 who had recovered from COVID-19.

The chain couples TRBV10-3 to TRBJ1-2; the D gene is possibly TRBD1 (5 bases). The CDR3 length is 19 residues. Germline CDR1 ENHRY, CDR2 SYGVKD. The ends were cut back, 2 bases at V and 0 bases at J, with 22 bases in the middle. DNA for the CDR3: TGTGCCATCAGTGAGACCACCAATGAGCGGGGGGAAGCTAACTATGGCTACACCTTC. This codes for CAISETTNERGEANYGYTF.

The gene calls are TRBV6-5 and TRBJ2-3; D call uncertain. Germline V CDR1 and CDR2: MNHEY, SVGAGI. This CDR3 has 15 amino acids. Trimming pared 4 bases from V and 2 bases from J, leaving 13 bases between. This CDR3 is CASSFEDGDTDTQYF. The CDR3 nucleotides read TGTGCCAGCAGTTTCGAAGACGGAGACACAGATACGCAGTATTTT.

The chain carries TRBV6-5 and TRBJ1-2, with TRBD1 as a possible D gene (5 bases). CDR3 length: 14 amino acids. Trimming stripped 6 bases from V and 3 bases from J, with 14 bases between. Germline CDR1 is MNHEY and CDR2 is SVGAGI. CDR3 in amino acids: CASRPGGDYYGYTF. Written as DNA, the CDR3 is TGTGCCAGCAGACCCGGGGGGGACTACTATGGCTACACCTTC.

This chain joins TRBV15 and TRBJ2-1; D perhaps matches TRBD2 (9 bases). This CDR3 contains 16 residues. The germline V and J ends were trimmed by 5 bases and 6 bases, with 20 bases remaining between them. Germline-derived CDR1 and CDR2 are LNHNV and YYDKDF (reference sequence). For the CDR3, the DNA is TGTGCCACCAGCCCAGGGGGCGGGGGGGCCTTCAATGAGCAGTTCTTC. Translating gives CATSPGGGGAFNEQFF.

V gene TRBV5-4 combines with J gene TRBJ2-5; weak D call: TRBD2 (6 bases). Between the trimmed V and J ends, which lost 4 bases and 7 bases, there was a span of 23 bases. The CDR3 consists of 16 residues. The germline CDR1 and CDR2 sequences are SGHNT and YYREEE (reference sequence). CDR3 nucleotide sequence: TGTGCCAGCAGCCCCGGGAGCGGAAACAAGGCGGGGACCCAGTACTTC. This codes for CASSPGSGNKAGTQYF.

The chain combines TRBV28 with TRBJ2-5, with 7 nucleotides matching TRBD1. Trimming took 4 bases from V and 4 from J; bases not matched to a gene: 6. The CDR3 has 14 amino acids. Germline loops: CDR1 MDHEN, CDR2 SYDVKM. CDR3 DNA: TGTGCCAGCAGTTCCCCGACAGGGAGAGAGACCCAGTACTTC. Translated, it gives CASSSPTGRETQYF.

This chain links TRBV5-1 with TRBJ2-1; 10 bases match TRBD1. The germline V gene has CDR1 SGHRS and CDR2 YFSETQ. This CDR3 has 14 residues. J lost 8 bases, V lost 4 bases, and 6 bases had no gene match. DNA of the CDR3: TGCGCCAGCAGCACCGGGACAGGGGCCTATGAGCAGTTCTTC. Translated, it gives CASSTGTGAYEQFF.

V usage is TRBV4-2 and J usage is TRBJ2-1, with D tentatively TRBD1 (6 bases). The germline V and J ends were trimmed by 4 bases and 6 bases, with 19 bases remaining between them. Germline CDR1 reads LGHNA; CDR2 reads YNFKEQ. The CDR3 length is 16 residues. CDR3 sequence: CASSLPTGTRGNEQFF. The CDR3 DNA sequence: TGTGCCAGCAGCCTCCCGACAGGAACGAGGGGCAATGAGCAGTTCTTC.

The V and J genes are TRBV3-1 (or the pseudogene TRBV3-2) and TRBJ2-3, with 13 positions matching TRBD2. Trimming cost V 0 bases and J 2 bases; bases outside gene matches: 2. The CDR3 runs to 17 residues. The germline V gene encodes CDR1 LGHDT and CDR2 YNNKEL (reference sequence). CDR3 amino acids: CASSQELAGGPTDTQYF. CDR3 DNA sequence: TGTGCCAGCAGCCAAGAACTAGCGGGGGGGCCCACAGATACGCAGTATTTT.

The V gene is TRBV7-2, the J gene TRBJ1-2, with a weak D call TRBD1 (6 bases). Trimming left V 2 bases short and J 1 base short, with 11 bases between. This CDR3 contains 15 residues. Germline V gives CDR1 SGHTA, CDR2 FQGNSA. CDR3 sequence: CASSLRWDNNYGYTF. The CDR3 region has the DNA TGTGCCAGCAGCTTAAGGTGGGACAATAACTATGGCTACACCTTC.

This clone was counted once. V usage is TRBV5-4 and J usage is TRBJ2-2; maybe TRBD1 (5 bases). There are 17 residues in the CDR3. Germline CDR1 is SGHNT and CDR2 is YYREEE (reference sequence). V was trimmed by 4 bases and J by 1 base, leaving 17 bases between them. CDR3 DNA sequence: TGTGCCAGCAGCCGAAAATACAGGACCGAGAACACCGGGGAGCTGTTTTTT. Translation: CASSRKYRTENTGELFF.

The chain uses TRBV2 and TRBJ1-4; no clear D gene. The V end lost 2 bases, the J end lost 8 bases, and 9 bases lay between the germline ends. This CDR3 is 13 amino acids long. Germline CDR1 is SNHLY and CDR2 is FYNNEI. The CDR3: CASSEKAREKLFF. DNA of the CDR3: TGTGCCAGCAGTGAAAAGGCTAGGGAAAAACTGTTTTTT.

V gene TRBV18 combines with J gene TRBJ1-6; TRBD1 is a possible D gene (5 bases). The V gene lost 2 bases and the J gene lost 7 bases, with 9 bases spanning the gap. CDR1 KGHSH and CDR2 LQKENI come from the germline V gene. The CDR3 length is 14 residues. The CDR3 DNA follows: TGTGCCAGCTCACCAGACAGAAGCAATTCACCCCTCCACTTT. Translated: CASSPDRSNSPLHF.

This clone was found once. Other DNA sequences in this sample translate to the same CDR3. This sequence joins TRBV7-9 and TRBJ2-3; 8 positions match TRBD1. Germline CDR1 and CDR2: SEHNR and FQNEAQ (reference sequence). The trim removed 3 bases at V and 1 base at J, leaving 0 bases unmatched. CDR3 length equals 14 residues. CDR3 sequence: CASSLGQGTDTQYF. The DNA for the CDR3 is TGTGCCAGCAGCTTGGGACAGGGCACAGATACGCAGTATTTT.

On this clone itself: This sample includes further DNA sequences coding for the same CDR3. This chain uses TRBV7-9 with TRBJ2-7; a possible D gene is TRBD2 (6 bases). Germline values: CDR1 SEHNR, CDR2 FQNEAQ (reference sequence). The CDR3 covers 13 residues. V was cut by 6 bases and J by 3 bases, with 12 bases left in between. The CDR3 spells CASSPPGGYEQYF. Written as DNA, the CDR3 is TGTGCCAGCAGTCCCCCCGGGGGCTACGAGCAGTACTTC. Complete variable domain (other parts from reference TRBV7-9 and TRBJ2-7): DTGVSQNPRHKITKRGQNVTFRCDPISEHNRLYWYRQTLGQGPEFLTYFQNEAQLEKSRLLSDRFSAERPKGSFSTLEIQRTEQGDSAMYLCASSPPGGYEQYFGPGTRLTVT.

V is TRBV6-2 or TRBV6-3 and J is TRBJ1-3; D not certain. Trimming removed 0 bases from V and 0 bases from J, with 9 bases in between. The CDR3 has 16 amino acids. Per germline, CDR1 MNHEY and CDR2 SVGEGT. The CDR3 reads CASSYSSGVSGNTIYF. CDR3 nucleotide sequence: TGTGCCAGCAGTTACTCGTCCGGGGTCTCTGGAAACACCATATATTTT.

The V and J genes are TRBV11-2 and TRBJ1-4, with D possibly matching TRBD1 (6 bases). From germline, CDR1 is SGHAT and CDR2 FQNNGV. V shed 5 bases and J shed 10 bases, with 14 bases lying between them. This CDR3 spans 13 amino acids. The CDR3 loop is CASSPDRSGKLFF. The CDR3, as DNA: TGTGCCAGCAGCCCCGACAGGTCAGGAAAACTGTTTTTT.

V usage is TRBV28 and J usage is TRBJ1-2; maybe TRBD1 (5 bases). Germline V gene lookup returns CDR1 MDHEN and CDR2 SYDVKM. This CDR3 contains 12 residues. Trimming stripped 5 bases from V and 4 bases from J, with 8 bases between. CDR3 loop: CASSDDSYGYTF. The CDR3 DNA reads TGTGCCAGCAGTGACGACAGCTATGGCTACACCTTC.

The count of this clone is one. V gene TRBV7-9 combines with J gene TRBJ1-1; D uncertain. Germline-derived CDR1 and CDR2 are SEHNR and FQNEAQ (reference sequence). Trimming took off 4 bases at V and 5 bases at J, with 5 bases between the two ends. There are 11 residues in the CDR3. The DNA of the CDR3 is TGTGCCAGCAGCTCCCCGACTGAAGCTTTCTTT. This codes for CASSSPTEAFF.

The chain has TRBV5-6 and TRBJ1-3; D is uncertain. Per the germline V gene, CDR1 is SGHDT and CDR2 is YYEEEE. This CDR3 has 18 residues. V was cut by 3 bases and J by 0 bases, with 19 bases left in between. In DNA form, the CDR3 reads TGTGCCAGCAGCTATTCCCTGGGTCCAGGACTCTCTGGAAACACCATATATTTT. Protein product: CASSYSLGPGLSGNTIYF.